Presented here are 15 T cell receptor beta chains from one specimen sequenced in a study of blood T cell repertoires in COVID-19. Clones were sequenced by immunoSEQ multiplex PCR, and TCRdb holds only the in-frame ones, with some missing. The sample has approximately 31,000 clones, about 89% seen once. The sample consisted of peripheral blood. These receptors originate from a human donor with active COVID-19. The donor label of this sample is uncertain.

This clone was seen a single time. DNA for the CDR3: TGTGCCAGCAGCCCCCAGGACAGGGCGATCACTGAAGCTTTCTTT. Translated, it gives CASSPQDRAITEAFF. The rearrangement joins TRBV7-6 to TRBJ1-1, with TRBD1 identical over 8 bases. Germline values: CDR1 SGHVS, CDR2 FNYEAQ. The CDR3 loop spans 15 amino acids. V lost 5 bases to trimming and J lost 4 bases; unmatched junction nucleotides: 9.

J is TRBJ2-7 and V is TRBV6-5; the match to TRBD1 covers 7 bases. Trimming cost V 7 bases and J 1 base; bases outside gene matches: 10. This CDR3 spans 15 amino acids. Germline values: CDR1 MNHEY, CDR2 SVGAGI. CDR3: CASTTIGQASYEQYF. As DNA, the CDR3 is TGTGCCAGCACTACAATTGGACAGGCGTCCTACGAGCAGTACTTC.

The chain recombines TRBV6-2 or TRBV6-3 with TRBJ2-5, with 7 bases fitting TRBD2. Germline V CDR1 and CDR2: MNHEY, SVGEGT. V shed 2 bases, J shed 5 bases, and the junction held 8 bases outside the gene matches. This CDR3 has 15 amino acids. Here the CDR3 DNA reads TGTGCCAGCAGTTACGGGGTAGCGGGCGTGGAGACCCAGTACTTC. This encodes CASSYGVAGVETQYF.

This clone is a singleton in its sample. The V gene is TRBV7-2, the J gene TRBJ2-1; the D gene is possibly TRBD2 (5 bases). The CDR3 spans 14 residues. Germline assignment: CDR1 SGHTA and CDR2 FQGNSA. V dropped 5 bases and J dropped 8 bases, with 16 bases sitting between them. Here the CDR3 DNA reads TGTGCCAGCAGCCCAACGGGCGGGCGGGATGAGCAGTTCTTC. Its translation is CASSPTGGRDEQFF.

The DNA of the CDR3 is TGTGCCAGCAGCCGGTTCCCACCCGGGACAGGGGACAATGAGCAGTTCTTC. Its protein is CASSRFPPGTGDNEQFF. This chain joins TRBV9 and TRBJ2-1, with TRBD1 matching 10 bases. The junction had 12 bases not matched to a gene; V was cut back by 4 bases and J by 5 bases. Germline V gene lookup returns CDR1 SGDLS and CDR2 YYNGEE. The CDR3 spans 17 residues.

The DNA of the CDR3 is TGTGCCAGCAGCTTCCACGCTAGCGGGGGGTCCGGTGAGCAGTTCTTC. This encodes CASSFHASGGSGEQFF. The chain employs TRBV7-2 and TRBJ2-1; 11 bases agree with TRBD2. The CDR3 has 16 amino acids. Per germline, CDR1 SGHTA and CDR2 FQGNSA. With V trimmed by 3 bases and J by 9 bases, 10 bases remained unmatched.

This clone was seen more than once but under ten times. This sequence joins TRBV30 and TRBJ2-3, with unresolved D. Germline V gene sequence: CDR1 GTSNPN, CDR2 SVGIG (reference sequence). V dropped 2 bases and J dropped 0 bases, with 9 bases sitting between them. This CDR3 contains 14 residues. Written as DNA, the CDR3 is TGTGCCTGGAGTCTCTCTGTTAGCACAGATACGCAGTATTTT. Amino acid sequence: CAWSLSVSTDTQYF.

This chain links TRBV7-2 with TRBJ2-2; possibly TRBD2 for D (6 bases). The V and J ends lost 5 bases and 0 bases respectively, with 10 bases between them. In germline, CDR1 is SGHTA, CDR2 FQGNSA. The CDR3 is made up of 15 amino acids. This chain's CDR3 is CASSETRSNTGELFF. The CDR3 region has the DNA TGTGCCAGCAGCGAGACTAGGTCGAACACCGGGGAGCTGTTTTTT.

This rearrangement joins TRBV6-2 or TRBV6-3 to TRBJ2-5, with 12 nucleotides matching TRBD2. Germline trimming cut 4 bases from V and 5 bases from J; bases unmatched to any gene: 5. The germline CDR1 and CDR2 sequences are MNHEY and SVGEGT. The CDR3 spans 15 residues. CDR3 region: CASSSLAGGRETQYF. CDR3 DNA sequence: TGTGCCAGCAGTTCCCTAGCGGGGGGGCGTGAGACCCAGTACTTC.

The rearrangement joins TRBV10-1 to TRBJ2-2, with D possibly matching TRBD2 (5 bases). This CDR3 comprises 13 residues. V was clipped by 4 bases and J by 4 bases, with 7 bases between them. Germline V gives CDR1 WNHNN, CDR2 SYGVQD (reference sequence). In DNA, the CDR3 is TGCGCCAGCAGTGTCGAGGGCACCGGGGAGCTGTTTTTT. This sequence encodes CASSVEGTGELFF.

The CDR3 region has the DNA TGTGCCAGCAGCCGGGGACAGGGCATCTCCTACGAGCAGTACTTC. Translating it yields CASSRGQGISYEQYF. The genes are TRBV6-6 and TRBJ2-7; 9 positions match TRBD1. Looked up from germline, CDR1 is MNHNY and CDR2 is SVGAGI (reference sequence). The CDR3 length is 15 residues. The J segment lost 0 bases and the V segment lost 6 bases, leaving 6 bases of the junction unmatched.

CDR3 amino acids: CASSLTGTNTDTQYF. Written as DNA, the CDR3 is TGTGCCAGCAGCCTTACCGGGACTAACACAGATACGCAGTATTTT. V gene TRBV3-1 (or the pseudogene TRBV3-2) combines with J gene TRBJ2-3; TRBD2 matches at 7 bases. Germline V gene sequence: CDR1 LGHDT, CDR2 YNNKEL (reference sequence). V lost 4 bases to trimming and J lost 2 bases; unmatched junction nucleotides: 6. This CDR3 spans 15 amino acids.

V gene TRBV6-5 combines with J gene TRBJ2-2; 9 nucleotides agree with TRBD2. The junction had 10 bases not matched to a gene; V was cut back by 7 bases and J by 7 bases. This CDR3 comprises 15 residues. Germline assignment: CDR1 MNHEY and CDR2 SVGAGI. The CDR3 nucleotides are TGTGCCAGCACCGTAGCGGGAGAAAGCTTCGGGGAGCTGTTTTTT. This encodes CASTVAGESFGELFF.

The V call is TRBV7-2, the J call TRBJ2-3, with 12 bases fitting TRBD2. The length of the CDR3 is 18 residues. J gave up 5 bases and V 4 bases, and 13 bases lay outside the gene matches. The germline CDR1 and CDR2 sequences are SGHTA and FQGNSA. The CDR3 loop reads CASSSRTSGDEGIDTQYF. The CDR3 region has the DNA TGTGCCAGCAGCTCTAGGACTAGCGGGGACGAAGGTATAGATACGCAGTATTTT.

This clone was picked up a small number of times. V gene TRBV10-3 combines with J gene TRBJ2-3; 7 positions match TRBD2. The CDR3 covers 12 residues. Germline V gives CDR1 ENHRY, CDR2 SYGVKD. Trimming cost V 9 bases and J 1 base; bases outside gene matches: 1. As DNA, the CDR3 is TGTGCCATTCGGGGGGGCACAGATACGCAGTATTTT. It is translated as CAIRGGTDTQYF.